One and the same sample provided the 19 T cell receptor beta chains below, sequenced in a study of T cells after yellow fever vaccination. Using its own MiXCR run on the 5' RACE reads, TCRdb lists one record per CDR3 protein. The data hold roughly 340,000 distinct CDR3 sequences, with 3% to 4.5% observed a single time. Sequenced here: PBMCs, sampled 5 days after the yellow fever booster vaccination. Source of these receptors: a young man who received the YFV17D yellow fever vaccine.

V usage is TRBV2 and J usage is TRBJ2-7; D gene unclear. The germline V gene encodes CDR1 SNHLY and CDR2 FYNNEI. This CDR3 region has 14 residues. The germline V and J ends were trimmed by 3 bases and 2 bases, with 11 bases remaining between them. The CDR3 region is CASSEGPSTYEQYV. The CDR3, as DNA: TGTGCCAGCAGTGAGGGCCCAAGCACCTACGAGCAGTACGTC.

The sample holds a few counts of this clonotype. This rearrangement joins TRBV30 to TRBJ2-5; no firm D call. With 1 base removed from V and 1 base from J, the gap between germline ends came to 10 bases. The germline V gene encodes CDR1 GTSNPN and CDR2 SVGIG (reference sequence). CDR3 size: 14 residues. CDR3 coding DNA: TGTGCCTGGAGTGGGATAGCTAGCCAAGAGACCCAGTACTTC. Translating it yields CAWSGIASQETQYF.

This clonotype was seen many times. The rearrangement joins TRBV28 to TRBJ1-3, with D hard to call. Germline CDR1 MDHEN, CDR2 SYDVKM. This CDR3 comprises 14 residues. The V end was cut by 6 bases, the J end by 0 bases, with 9 bases between. CDR3 DNA: TGTGCCAGCAGGACGTCCTCCTCTGGAAACACCATATATTTT. This gives the protein CASRTSSSGNTIYF.

The chain joins TRBV28 to TRBJ2-7, with a possible D match to TRBD1 (5 bases). V was clipped by 10 bases and J by 0 bases, with 13 bases between them. This CDR3 is built from 13 residues. CDR1 is MDHEN and CDR2 is SYDVKM in the germline V gene. This CDR3 is CAITGQGSYEQYV. The CDR3 DNA sequence: TGTGCCATCACAGGCCAGGGCTCCTACGAGCAGTACGTC.

This clonotype came up many times. The chain carries TRBV29-1 and TRBJ2-5, with D possibly TRBD1 on 6 matching bases. V dropped 4 bases and J dropped 5 bases, with 11 bases sitting between them. The CDR3 sequence is 12 residues long. Looked up from germline, CDR1 is SQVTM and CDR2 is ANQGSEA. As DNA, the CDR3 is TGCAGCGTTGGGGGGCCGTATGAGACCCAGTACTTC. Protein sequence: CSVGGPYETQYF.

This clonotype was counted only a few times. The chain is built from TRBV5-1 and TRBJ1-2; tentatively, D is TRBD1 (6 bases). Germline V gene lookup returns CDR1 SGHRS and CDR2 YFSETQ. V dropped 4 bases and J dropped 8 bases, with 15 bases sitting between them. The CDR3 has 13 amino acids. The CDR3 reads CASSITGSLGYTF. DNA of the CDR3: TGCGCCAGCAGCATAACAGGGTCCCTGGGCTACACCTTC.

In this sample, this clonotype turned up many times. V gene TRBV6-5 combines with J gene TRBJ2-7; 8 bases map to TRBD2. CDR1 and CDR2 (germline): MNHEY, SVGAGI. V lost 4 bases and J lost 2; bases outside the gene matches: 7. The CDR3 is 15 residues long. CDR3 loop: CASSSGGLSPYEQYV. The CDR3, as DNA: TGTGCCAGCAGTTCGGGAGGGCTATCGCCCTACGAGCAGTACGTC.

The chain couples TRBV4-2 to TRBJ1-6; D perhaps matches TRBD1 (6 bases). The CDR3 is 15 amino acids. From germline, CDR1 is LGHNA and CDR2 YNFKEQ. V lost 1 base and J 5 bases, leaving 9 bases between the germline ends. The CDR3 DNA sequence: TGTGCCAGCAGCCAAGGGACAGTAAATAATTCACCCCTCCACTTT. It is translated as CASSQGTVNNSPLHF.

The table lists this clonotype with many counts. The chain employs TRBV10-3 and TRBJ1-5, with D uncertain. This CDR3 comprises 10 residues. Trimming shortened V by 8 bases and J by 5 bases, and 4 bases separated the two germline ends. Per the germline V gene, CDR1 is ENHRY and CDR2 is SYGVKD. The CDR3 DNA is TGTGCCATCGAATATCAGCCCCAGCATTTT. Amino acids: CAIEYQPQHF.

In this sample, this clonotype turned up many times. The genes are TRBV14 and TRBJ1-1; D uncertain. The CDR3 loop spans 13 amino acids. Trimming removed 2 bases from V and 5 bases from J, with 9 bases in between. Germline CDR1 SGHDN, CDR2 FVKESK. The CDR3 DNA follows: TGTGCCAGCAGCCAAAGGTTGACGACTGAAGCTTTCTTT. Translating it yields CASSQRLTTEAFF.

This clonotype was observed a handful of times. V gene TRBV7-9 combines with J gene TRBJ2-3; D gene uncertain. V was shortened by 3 bases and J by 3 bases, with 13 bases between the two germline ends. The CDR3 extends over 15 amino acids. CDR1 is SEHNR, CDR2 FQNEAQ, per germline (reference sequence). The CDR3: CASSFRGVETDTQYF. Written as DNA, the CDR3 is TGTGCCAGCAGCTTTCGAGGTGTCGAGACAGATACGCAGTATTTT.

This clonotype was recorded at least ten times. The chain couples TRBV28 to TRBJ1-3; D gene uncertain. Germline V lookup: CDR1 MDHEN, CDR2 SYDVKM. The CDR3 has 14 residues. V lost 6 bases and J 2 bases, leaving 11 bases between the germline ends. The CDR3 loop reads CASRHIRAGNTIYF. The CDR3 region has the DNA TGTGCCAGCAGACATATCCGGGCTGGAAACACCATATATTTT.

This clonotype turned up a few times. The genes are TRBV11-2 and TRBJ2-7; the D gene is possibly TRBD2 (5 bases). The ends were cut back, 0 bases at V and 9 bases at J, with 15 bases in the middle. The germline V gene encodes CDR1 SGHAT and CDR2 FQNNGV. The CDR3 length is 14 residues. CDR3 nucleotides: TGTGCCAGCAGCTTAGATAGCCCCTGGGGAGCGCAGTACTTC. This codes for CASSLDSPWGAQYF.

This clonotype was detected a few times. This chain uses TRBV5-6 with TRBJ2-3; D is perhaps TRBD1 or TRBD2 (5 bases each). This CDR3 comprises 13 residues. Trimming stripped 5 bases from V and 4 bases from J, with 11 bases between. Looked up from germline, CDR1 is SGHDT and CDR2 is YYEEEE. The CDR3 sequence: CASRGVGADTQYF. CDR3 in DNA: TGTGCCAGCAGGGGGGTGGGGGCAGATACGCAGTATTTT. The entire variable domain, with the rest obtained from reference TRBV5-6 and TRBJ2-3, is as follows: DAGVTQSPTHLIKTRGQQVTLRCSPKSGHDTVSWYQQALGQGPQFIFQYYEEEERQRGNFPDRFSGHQFPNYSSELNVNALLLGDSALYLCASRGVGADTQYFGPGTRLTVL.

This clonotype was seen at least ten times. The gene calls are TRBV6-5 and TRBJ1-4; D not certain. V lost 0 bases and J 5 bases, leaving 10 bases between the germline ends. This CDR3 is 15 amino acids long. The germline V gene encodes CDR1 MNHEY and CDR2 SVGAGI. The CDR3 DNA reads as TGTGCCAGCAGTTACTCAAGGGTATCAAATGAAAAACTGTTTTTT. Translated, it gives CASSYSRVSNEKLFF.

This clonotype turned up a few times. The V gene is TRBV7-8, the J gene TRBJ2-1; 9 positions agree with TRBD1. The CDR3 has 18 amino acids. V was pared by 4 bases and J by 3 bases, with 13 bases of the junction left unmatched. Germline V CDR1 and CDR2: SGHVS, FQNEAQ. The CDR3 coding sequence is TGTGCCAGCAGCTACTACCTCGAACCGGGACAGGGCTACAATGAGCAGTTCTTC. Its translation: CASSYYLEPGQGYNEQFF. Based on the CDR3 plus reference TRBV7-8 and TRBJ2-1, the full variable domain is GAGVSQSPRYKVAKRGQDVALRCDPISGHVSLFWYQQALGQGPEFLTYFQNEAQLDKSGLPSDRFFAERPEGSVSTLKIQRTQQEDSAVYLCASSYYLEPGQGYNEQFFGPGTRLTVL.

V and J are TRBV4-3 and TRBJ2-3, with 8 bases lining up with TRBD2. Trimming removed 0 bases from V and 6 bases from J; junction bases left unmatched: 11. The CDR3 runs 17 residues. In germline, CDR1 is LGHNA, CDR2 YSLEER. The chain's CDR3 is CASSQDQGGGPRDTQYF. DNA for the CDR3: TGCGCCAGCAGCCAAGATCAGGGCGGGGGGCCTCGGGATACGCAGTATTTT.

Many counts were recorded for this clonotype. The chain is built from TRBV5-1 and TRBJ2-3; D call uncertain. The V end lost 0 bases, the J end lost 3 bases, and 8 bases lay between the germline ends. This CDR3 is 14 amino acids long. Germline V gene data show CDR1 as SGHRS and CDR2 as YFSETQ. CDR3 in DNA: TGCGCCAGCAGCTTGGAGGGATTAACAGATACGCAGTATTTT. Protein: CASSLEGLTDTQYF. The full variable domain, rest sourced from reference TRBV5-1 and TRBJ2-3, is KAGVTQTPRYLIKTRGQQVTLSCSPISGHRSVSWYQQTPGQGLQFLFEYFSETQRNKGNFPGRFSGRQFSNSRSEMNVSTLELGDSALYLCASSLEGLTDTQYFGPGTRLTVL.

This clonotype was counted at least ten times. The rearrangement uses TRBV5-1 and TRBJ2-1, with 14 bases fitting TRBD2. J was trimmed by 5 bases and V by 5 bases; bases with no gene match: 6. The CDR3 sequence is 16 residues long. Per the germline V gene, CDR1 is SGHRS and CDR2 is YFSETQ. The CDR3 bases are TGCGCCAGCAGTGGACTAGCGGGGGGACCCGACAATGAGCAGTTCTTC. Protein: CASSGLAGGPDNEQFF.